The T cell receptor beta chain under discussion was sequenced for a study of identical twins. TCRdb used MiXCR to reprocess the 5' RACE reads, holding one entry per CDR3 protein. The sample lists 500,000 to 550,000 distinct CDR3 sequences; less than 25% were seen once. The same sample was also studied in work on T cells expressing NK-cell markers. From that study: The dominant NKG2C+ clonotypes represented about 1.0-7.0% of CD8+ T cells in over 5 donors.

The specimen was CD4+ T cells sorted from blood. This clonotype originated in a woman aged 18-29 years in good health.

CDR3 DNA sequence: TGCGCCAGCAGGGCTGATGAGACCCAGTACTTC. Residues: CASRADETQYF. The V and J genes are TRBV5-1 and TRBJ2-5; D remains unclear. The germline V gene has CDR1 SGHRS and CDR2 YFSETQ. Trimming cost V 5 bases and J 5 bases, with 7 bases left between them. The CDR3 spans 11 residues.